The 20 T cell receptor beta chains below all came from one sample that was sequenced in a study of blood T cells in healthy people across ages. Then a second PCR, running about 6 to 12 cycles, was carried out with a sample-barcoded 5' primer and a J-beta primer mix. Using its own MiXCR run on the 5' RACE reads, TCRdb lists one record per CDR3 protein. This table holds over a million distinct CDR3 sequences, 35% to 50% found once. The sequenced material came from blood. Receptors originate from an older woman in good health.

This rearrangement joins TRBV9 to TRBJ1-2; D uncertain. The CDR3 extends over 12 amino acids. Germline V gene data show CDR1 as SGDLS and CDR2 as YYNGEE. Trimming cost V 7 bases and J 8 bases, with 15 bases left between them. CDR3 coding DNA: TGTGCCAGCCTAGGCAGACCGCGGGGCTACACCTTC. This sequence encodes CASLGRPRGYTF.

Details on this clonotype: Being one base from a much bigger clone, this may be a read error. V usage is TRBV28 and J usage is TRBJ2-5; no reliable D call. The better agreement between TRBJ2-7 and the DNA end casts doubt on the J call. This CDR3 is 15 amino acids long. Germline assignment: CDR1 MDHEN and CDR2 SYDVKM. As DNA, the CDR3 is TGTGCCACCAAATCGGAAGACCTTCCGAACTACGAGCAGTACTTC. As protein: CATKSEDLPNYEQYF.

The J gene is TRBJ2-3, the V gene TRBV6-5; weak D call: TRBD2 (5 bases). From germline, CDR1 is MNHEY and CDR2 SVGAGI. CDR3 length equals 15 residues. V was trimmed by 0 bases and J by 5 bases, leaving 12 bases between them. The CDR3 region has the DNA TGTGCCAGCAGTTACTCGAGAGGGAGCGGAGATACGCAGTATTTT. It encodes CASSYSRGSGDTQYF.

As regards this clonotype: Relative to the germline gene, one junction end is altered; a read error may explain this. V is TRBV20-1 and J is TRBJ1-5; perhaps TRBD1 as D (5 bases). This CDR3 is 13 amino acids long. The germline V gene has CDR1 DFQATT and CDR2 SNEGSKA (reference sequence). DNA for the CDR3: TGCAGTGCCTGGGACGGTAGCAATCAGCTCCAGCATTTT. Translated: CSAWDGSNQLQHF.

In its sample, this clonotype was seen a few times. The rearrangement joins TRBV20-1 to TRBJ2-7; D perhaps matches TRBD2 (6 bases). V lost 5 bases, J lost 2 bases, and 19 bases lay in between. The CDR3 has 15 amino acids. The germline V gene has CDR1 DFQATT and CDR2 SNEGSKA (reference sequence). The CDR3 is CSALTGGTSTYEQYF. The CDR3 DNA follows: TGCAGTGCTCTAACCGGAGGGACTTCGACCTACGAGCAGTACTTC.

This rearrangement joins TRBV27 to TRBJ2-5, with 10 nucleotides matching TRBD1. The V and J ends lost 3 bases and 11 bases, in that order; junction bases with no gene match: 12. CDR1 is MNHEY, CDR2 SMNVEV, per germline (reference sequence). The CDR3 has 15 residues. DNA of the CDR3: TGTGCCAGCAGTTTTTCACCGACAGGGGGCGATGAGCAGTACTTC. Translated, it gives CASSFSPTGGDEQYF.

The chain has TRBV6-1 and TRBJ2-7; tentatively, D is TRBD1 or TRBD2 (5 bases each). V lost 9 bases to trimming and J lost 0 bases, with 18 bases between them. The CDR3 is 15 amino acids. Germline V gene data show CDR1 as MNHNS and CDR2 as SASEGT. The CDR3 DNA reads TGTGCCAGTCGATTTCTCGGGACGGCCTCCTACGAGCAGTACTTC. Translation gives CASRFLGTASYEQYF.

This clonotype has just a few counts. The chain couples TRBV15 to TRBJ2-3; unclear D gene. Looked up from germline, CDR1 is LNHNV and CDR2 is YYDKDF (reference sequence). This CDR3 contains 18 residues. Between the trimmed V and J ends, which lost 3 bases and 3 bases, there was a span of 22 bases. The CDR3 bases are TGTGCCACCAGCAGTTTGCTTGACCGGGCCTTTCGAACAGATACGCAGTATTTT. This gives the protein CATSSLLDRAFRTDTQYF.

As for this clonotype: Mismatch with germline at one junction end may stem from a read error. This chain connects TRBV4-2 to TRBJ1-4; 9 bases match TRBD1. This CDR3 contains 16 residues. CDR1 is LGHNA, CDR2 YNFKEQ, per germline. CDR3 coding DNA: TGTGCCAGCGGCCAAGCTCCAGGACAGGGGAATGAAAAACTGTTTTTT. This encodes CASGQAPGQGNEKLFF.

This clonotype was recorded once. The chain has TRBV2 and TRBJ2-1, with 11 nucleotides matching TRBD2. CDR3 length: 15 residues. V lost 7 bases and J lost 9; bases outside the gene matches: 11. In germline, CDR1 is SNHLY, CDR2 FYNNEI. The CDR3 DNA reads TGTGCCAGCACGGGGGTAGCGGGAGGGAGGAGTGAGCAGTTCTTC. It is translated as CASTGVAGGRSEQFF.

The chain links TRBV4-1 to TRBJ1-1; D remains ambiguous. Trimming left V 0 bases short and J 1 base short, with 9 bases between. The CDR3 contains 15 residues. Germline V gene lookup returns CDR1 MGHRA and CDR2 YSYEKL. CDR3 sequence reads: CASSQDPAANTEAFF. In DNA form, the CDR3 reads TGCGCCAGCAGCCAAGATCCGGCAGCGAACACTGAAGCTTTCTTT.

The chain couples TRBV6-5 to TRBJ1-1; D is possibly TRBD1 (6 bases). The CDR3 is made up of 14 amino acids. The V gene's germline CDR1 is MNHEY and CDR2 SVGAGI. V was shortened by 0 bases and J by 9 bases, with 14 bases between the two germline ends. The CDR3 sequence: CASSYSFTGRQAFF. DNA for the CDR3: TGTGCCAGCAGTTACTCGTTTACAGGGCGTCAAGCTTTCTTT.

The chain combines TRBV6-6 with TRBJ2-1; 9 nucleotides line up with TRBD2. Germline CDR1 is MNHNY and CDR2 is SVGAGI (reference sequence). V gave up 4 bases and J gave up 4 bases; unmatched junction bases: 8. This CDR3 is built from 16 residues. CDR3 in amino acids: CASSSLAGTLYNEQFF. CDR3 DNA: TGTGCCAGCAGTTCGCTAGCGGGAACACTTTACAATGAGCAGTTCTTC.

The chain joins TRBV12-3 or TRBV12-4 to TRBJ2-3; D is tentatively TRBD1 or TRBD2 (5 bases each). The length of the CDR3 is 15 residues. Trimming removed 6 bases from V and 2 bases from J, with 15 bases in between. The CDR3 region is CASSQGSGNTDTQYF. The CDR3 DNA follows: TGTGCCAGCAGCCAGGGATCCGGGAACACAGATACGCAGTATTTT.

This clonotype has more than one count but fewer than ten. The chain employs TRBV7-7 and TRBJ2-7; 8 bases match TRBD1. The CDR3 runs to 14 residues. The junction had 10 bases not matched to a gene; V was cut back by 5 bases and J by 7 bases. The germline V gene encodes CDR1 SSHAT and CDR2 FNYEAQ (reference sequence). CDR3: CASSPGQGSPEQYF. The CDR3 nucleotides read TGTGCCAGCAGCCCTGGACAGGGTTCGCCTGAGCAGTACTTC.

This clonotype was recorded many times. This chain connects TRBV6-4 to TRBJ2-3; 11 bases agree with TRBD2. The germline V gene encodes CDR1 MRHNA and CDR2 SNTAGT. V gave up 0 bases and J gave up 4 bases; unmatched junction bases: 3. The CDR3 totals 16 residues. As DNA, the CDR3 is TGTGCCAGCAGTGACTCCGGGACTAGCGGACCAGATACGCAGTATTTT. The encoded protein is CASSDSGTSGPDTQYF.

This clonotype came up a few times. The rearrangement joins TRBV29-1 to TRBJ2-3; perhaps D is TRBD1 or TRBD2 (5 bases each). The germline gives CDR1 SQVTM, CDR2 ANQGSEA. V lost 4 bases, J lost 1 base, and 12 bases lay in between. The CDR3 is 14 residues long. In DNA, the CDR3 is TGCAGCGTTGTCCCGGGGCCCGGCACAGATACGCAGTATTTT. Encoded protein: CSVVPGPGTDTQYF.

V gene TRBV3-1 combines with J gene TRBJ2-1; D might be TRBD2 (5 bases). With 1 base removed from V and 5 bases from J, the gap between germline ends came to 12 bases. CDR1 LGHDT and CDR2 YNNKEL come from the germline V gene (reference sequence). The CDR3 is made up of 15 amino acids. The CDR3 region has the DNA TGTGCCAGCAGCCAAGCGGGAAATCGGAACAATGAGCAGTTCTTC. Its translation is CASSQAGNRNNEQFF.

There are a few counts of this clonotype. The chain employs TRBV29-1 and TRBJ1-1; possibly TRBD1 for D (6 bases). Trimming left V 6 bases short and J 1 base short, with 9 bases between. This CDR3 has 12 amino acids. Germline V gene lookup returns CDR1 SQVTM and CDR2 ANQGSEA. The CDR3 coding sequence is TGCAGCGTAAAACAGGGGAACACTGAAGCTTTCTTT. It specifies CSVKQGNTEAFF.

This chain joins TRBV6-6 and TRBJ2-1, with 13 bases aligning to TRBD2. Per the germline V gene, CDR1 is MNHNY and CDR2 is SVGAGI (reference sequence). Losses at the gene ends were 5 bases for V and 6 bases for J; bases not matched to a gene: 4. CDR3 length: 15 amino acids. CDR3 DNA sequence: TGTGCCAGCAGTCAGGGACTAGCGGGATCCAATGAGCAGTTCTTC. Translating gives CASSQGLAGSNEQFF.